This TCR beta chain was captured in a study of spatial heterogeneity in lung cancer. Study-wide context: Combinations of a unique TCR and a UMI were tallied in raw reads, and on average each appeared more than ten times. The study, taken as a whole, reports: The study found ubiquitous expanded tumor TCRs in blood more at resection than follow-up.

By share, this clonotype counts as medium-sized. Its antigen is not identified. TCRdb re-called the 5' RACE reads through MiXCR, storing one row per CDR3 protein. The table records over 2,000 distinct CDR3 sequences, less than 20% of them present only once. Documented time point: sample taken at primary tumor resection. Unsorted whole RNA from tumor, nontumor lung or frozen PBMC underwent sequencing. J gave up 5 bases and V 4 bases, and 7 bases lay outside the gene matches. The CDR3 has 14 amino acids. Germline values: CDR1 SGHRS, CDR2 YFSETQ. The rearrangement uses TRBV5-1 and TRBJ2-7; 9 bases are shared with TRBD1. The material was PBMCs, obtained at surgery. This sequence originates from a male donor with early-stage non-small cell lung cancer. The CDR3 region has the DNA TGCGCCAGCAGCATACAGGGGGCTGGGAACGAGCAGTACTTC. Its protein is CASSIQGAGNEQYF.